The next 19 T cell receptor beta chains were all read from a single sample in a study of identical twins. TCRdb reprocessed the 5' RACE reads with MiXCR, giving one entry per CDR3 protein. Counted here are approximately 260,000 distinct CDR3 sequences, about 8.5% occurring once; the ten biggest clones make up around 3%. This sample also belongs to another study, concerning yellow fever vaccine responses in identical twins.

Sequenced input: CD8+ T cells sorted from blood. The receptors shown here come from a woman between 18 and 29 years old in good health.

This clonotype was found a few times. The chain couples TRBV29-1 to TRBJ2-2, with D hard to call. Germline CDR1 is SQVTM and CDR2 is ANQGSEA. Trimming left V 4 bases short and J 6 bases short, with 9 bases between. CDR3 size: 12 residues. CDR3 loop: CSVGVWSGELFF. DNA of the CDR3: TGCAGCGTTGGGGTCTGGTCCGGGGAGCTGTTTTTT.

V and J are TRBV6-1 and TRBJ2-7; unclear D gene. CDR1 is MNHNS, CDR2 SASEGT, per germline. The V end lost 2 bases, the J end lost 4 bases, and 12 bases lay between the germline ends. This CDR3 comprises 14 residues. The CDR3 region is CASSEPARAYEQYF. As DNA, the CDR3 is TGTGCCAGCAGTGAACCGGCTAGGGCGTACGAGCAGTACTTC.

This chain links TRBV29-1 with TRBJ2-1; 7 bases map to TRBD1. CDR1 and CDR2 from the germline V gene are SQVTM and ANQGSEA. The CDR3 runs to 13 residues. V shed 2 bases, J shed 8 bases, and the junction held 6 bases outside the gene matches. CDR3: CSVEMTGRDEQFF. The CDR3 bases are TGCAGCGTTGAAATGACAGGGCGGGATGAGCAGTTCTTC.

The DNA for the CDR3 is TGTGCCAGCAGTTTAGTGGGACACTCCTCCTACGAGCAGTACTTC. Amino acids: CASSLVGHSSYEQYF. The gene calls are TRBV27 and TRBJ2-7; weak D call: TRBD1 (6 bases). Trimming took off 2 bases at V and 0 bases at J, with 11 bases between the two ends. Germline lookup yields CDR1 MNHEY and CDR2 SMNVEV (reference sequence). The length of the CDR3 is 15 residues.

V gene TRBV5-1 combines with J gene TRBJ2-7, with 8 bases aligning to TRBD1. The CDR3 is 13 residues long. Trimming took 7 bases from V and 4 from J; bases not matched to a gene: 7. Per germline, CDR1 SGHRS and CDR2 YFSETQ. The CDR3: CASGQGYGYEQYF. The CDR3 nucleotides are TGCGCCAGCGGACAGGGCTACGGGTACGAGCAGTACTTC.

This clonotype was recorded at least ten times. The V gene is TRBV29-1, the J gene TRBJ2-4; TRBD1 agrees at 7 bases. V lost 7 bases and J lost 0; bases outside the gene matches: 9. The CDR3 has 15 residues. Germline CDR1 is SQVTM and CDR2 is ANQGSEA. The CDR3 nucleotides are TGCAGCGCCCTAGACAGGGAACTAGCCAAAAACATTCAGTACTTC. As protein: CSALDRELAKNIQYF.

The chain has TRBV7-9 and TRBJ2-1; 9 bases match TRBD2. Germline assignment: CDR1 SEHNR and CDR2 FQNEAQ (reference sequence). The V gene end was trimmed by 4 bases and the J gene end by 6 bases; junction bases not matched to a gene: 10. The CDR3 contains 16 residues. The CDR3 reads CASSSTTGTSSNEQFF. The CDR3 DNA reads TGTGCCAGCAGCTCCACCACCGGGACTAGCAGCAATGAGCAGTTCTTC.

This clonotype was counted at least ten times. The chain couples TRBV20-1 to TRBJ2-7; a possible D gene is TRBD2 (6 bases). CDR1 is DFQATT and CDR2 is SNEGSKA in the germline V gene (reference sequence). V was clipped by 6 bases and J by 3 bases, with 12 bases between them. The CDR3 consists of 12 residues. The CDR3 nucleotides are TGCAGTGCCAGGACTACCAACTACGAGCAGTACTTC. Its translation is CSARTTNYEQYF.

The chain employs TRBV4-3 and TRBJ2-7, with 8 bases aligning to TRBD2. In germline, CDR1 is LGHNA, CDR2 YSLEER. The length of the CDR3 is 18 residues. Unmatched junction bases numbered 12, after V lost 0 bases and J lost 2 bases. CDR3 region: CASSQDTLRAGLAYEQYF. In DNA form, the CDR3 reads TGCGCCAGCAGCCAAGATACTCTAAGGGCGGGACTAGCCTACGAGCAGTACTTC.

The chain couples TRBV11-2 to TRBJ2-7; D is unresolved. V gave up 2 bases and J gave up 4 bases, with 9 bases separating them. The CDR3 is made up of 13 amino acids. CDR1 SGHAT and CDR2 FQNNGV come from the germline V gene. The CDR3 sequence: CASSLHLSYEQYF. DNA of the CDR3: TGTGCCAGCAGCTTACACCTTAGTTACGAGCAGTACTTC.

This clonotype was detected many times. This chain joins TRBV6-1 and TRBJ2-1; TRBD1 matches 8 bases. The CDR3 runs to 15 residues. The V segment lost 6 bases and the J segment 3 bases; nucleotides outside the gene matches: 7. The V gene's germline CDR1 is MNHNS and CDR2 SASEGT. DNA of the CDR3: TGTGCCAGCAGGTTGACAGGGGAGCACTACAATGAGCAGTTCTTC. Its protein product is CASRLTGEHYNEQFF.

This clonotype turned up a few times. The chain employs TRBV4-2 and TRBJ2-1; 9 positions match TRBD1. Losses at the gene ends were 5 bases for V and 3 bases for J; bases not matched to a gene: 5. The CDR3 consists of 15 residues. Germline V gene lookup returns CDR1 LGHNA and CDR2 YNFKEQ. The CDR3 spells CASSSRQGDYNEQFF. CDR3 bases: TGTGCCAGCAGCAGCCGACAGGGGGACTACAATGAGCAGTTCTTC.

The DNA for the CDR3 is TGCAGTGCTACGTCAGGGGATCGGGACACAGATACGCAGTATTTT. Translating it yields CSATSGDRDTDTQYF. The chain uses TRBV20-1 and TRBJ2-3, with D maybe TRBD1 (6 bases). The CDR3 spans 15 residues. The V and J ends lost 4 bases and 2 bases respectively, with 16 bases between them. Germline CDR1 reads DFQATT; CDR2 reads SNEGSKA (reference sequence).

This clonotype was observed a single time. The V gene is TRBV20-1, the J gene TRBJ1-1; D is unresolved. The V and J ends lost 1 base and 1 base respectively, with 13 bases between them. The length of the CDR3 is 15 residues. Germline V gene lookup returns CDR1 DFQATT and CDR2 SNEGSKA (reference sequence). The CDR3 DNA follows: TGCAGTGCTAGAGCTCGAATAACCAGGAACACTGAAGCTTTCTTT. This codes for CSARARITRNTEAFF.

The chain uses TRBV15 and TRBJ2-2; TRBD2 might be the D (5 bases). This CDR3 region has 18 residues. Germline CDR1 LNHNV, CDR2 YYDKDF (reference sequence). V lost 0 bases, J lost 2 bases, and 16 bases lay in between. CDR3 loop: CATSRDPPGKANTGELFF. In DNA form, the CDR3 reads TGTGCCACCAGCAGAGACCCCCCCGGGAAGGCCAACACCGGGGAGCTGTTTTTT.

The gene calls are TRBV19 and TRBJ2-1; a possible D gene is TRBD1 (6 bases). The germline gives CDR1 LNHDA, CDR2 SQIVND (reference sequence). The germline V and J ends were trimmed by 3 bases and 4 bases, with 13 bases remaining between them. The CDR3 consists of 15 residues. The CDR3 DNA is TGTGCCAGTAGTATGGCCACAGGGTATTACAATGAGCAGTTCTTC. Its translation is CASSMATGYYNEQFF.

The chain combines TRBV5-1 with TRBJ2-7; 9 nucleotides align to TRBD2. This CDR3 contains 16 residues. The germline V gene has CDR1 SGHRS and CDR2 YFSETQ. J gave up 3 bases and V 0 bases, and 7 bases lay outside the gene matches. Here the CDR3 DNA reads TGCGCCAGCAGCTTGGGGTCCCTAGCGGGAATCTACGAGCAGTACTTC. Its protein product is CASSLGSLAGIYEQYF.

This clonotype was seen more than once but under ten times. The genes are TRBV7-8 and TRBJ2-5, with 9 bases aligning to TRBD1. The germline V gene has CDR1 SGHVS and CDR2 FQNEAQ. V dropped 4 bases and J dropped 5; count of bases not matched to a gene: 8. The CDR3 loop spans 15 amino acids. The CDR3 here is CASSSYRGLGETQYF. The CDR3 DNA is TGTGCCAGCAGCTCCTACAGGGGGCTTGGGGAGACCCAGTACTTC.

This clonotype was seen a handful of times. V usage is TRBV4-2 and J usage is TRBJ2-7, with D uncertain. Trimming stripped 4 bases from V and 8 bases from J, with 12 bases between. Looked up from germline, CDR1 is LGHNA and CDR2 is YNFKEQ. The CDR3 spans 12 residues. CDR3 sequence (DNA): TGTGCCAGCAGCCTCCAACGGAGCCAGCAGTACTTC. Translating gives CASSLQRSQQYF.